Presented here are 32 T cell receptor beta chains from one specimen sequenced in a study of cytomegalovirus exposure and HLA in healthy donors. It was with 60 Vbeta and 13 Jbeta primers that the PCR ran. TCRdb keeps only in-frame clones here, not all; method: immunoSEQ multiplex PCR. Here the sample spans over 90,000 clones, about three quarters being singletons. Sequenced: PBMCs. These receptors originate from a woman in her fifties or sixties in good health and CMV-seropositive.

The chain joins TRBV29-1 to TRBJ1-2; D is unclear. The CDR3 consists of 12 residues. Germline-derived CDR1 and CDR2 are SQVTM and ANQGSEA. Trimming stripped 6 bases from V and 3 bases from J, with 11 bases between. In DNA form, the CDR3 reads TGCAGCGTGATGCACGGAGACTATGGCTACACCTTC. Amino acid sequence: CSVMHGDYGYTF.

The chain joins TRBV28 to TRBJ1-1; D unresolved. The ends were cut back, 3 bases at V and 1 base at J, with 18 bases in the middle. Germline-derived CDR1 and CDR2 are MDHEN and SYDVKM. The CDR3 contains 17 residues. The CDR3 bases are TGTGCCAGCAGTTTTTCCCTCAAACAGACCGCGAACACTGAAGCTTTCTTT. It yields the protein CASSFSLKQTANTEAFF.

The V call is TRBV7-9, the J call TRBJ1-5; D gene uncertain. Looked up from germline, CDR1 is SEHNR and CDR2 is FQNEAQ (reference sequence). Trimming left V 7 bases short and J 0 bases short, with 7 bases between. The CDR3 contains 13 residues. The DNA for the CDR3 is TGTGCCAGCACCCGGGATAGCAATCAGCCCCAGCATTTT. Its translation: CASTRDSNQPQHF.

This rearrangement joins TRBV7-3 to TRBJ2-1, with a possible D match to TRBD1 (6 bases). Germline loops: CDR1 SGHTA, CDR2 FQGTGA. The V end was cut by 5 bases, the J end by 3 bases, with 14 bases between. This CDR3 has 15 residues. In DNA form, the CDR3 reads TGTGCCAGCAGCAAACAGGGAACCCTCTACAATGAGCAGTTCTTC. It is translated as CASSKQGTLYNEQFF.

This clone came up a few times. The V call is TRBV7-2, the J call TRBJ1-1, with a weak D call TRBD1 (6 bases). Per germline, CDR1 SGHTA and CDR2 FQGNSA. V was trimmed by 4 bases and J by 10 bases, leaving 16 bases between them. This CDR3 is 13 amino acids long. The CDR3 DNA reads as TGTGCCAGCAGCTCCGACAGGTTAAAGGGAGCTTTCTTT. Protein: CASSSDRLKGAFF.

The rearrangement links TRBV29-1 to TRBJ2-3; 14 nucleotides match TRBD2. Germline CDR1 and CDR2: SQVTM and ANQGSEA. The CDR3 has 18 residues. V lost 4 bases, J lost 4 bases, and 13 bases stayed unmatched. The CDR3 region is CSVGGGTSGSVSADTQYF. In nucleotides, the CDR3 is TGCAGCGTTGGAGGGGGGACTAGCGGGAGTGTTAGCGCAGATACGCAGTATTTT.

This chain links TRBV5-5 with TRBJ1-3; TRBD1 is a possible D gene (6 bases). The V gene lost 0 bases and the J gene lost 0 bases, with 13 bases spanning the gap. The CDR3 consists of 17 residues. Looked up from germline, CDR1 is SGHKS and CDR2 is YYEKEE (reference sequence). DNA of the CDR3: TGTGCCAGCAGCTTGGTTGGCAGGGGCCTCTCTGGAAACACCATATATTTT. Translating gives CASSLVGRGLSGNTIYF.

This clone was detected once. V and J are TRBV23-1 and TRBJ2-5; tentatively, D is TRBD1 (6 bases). TRBV23-1 is reported as an ORF; its role is uncertain. The CDR3 runs 15 residues. V was trimmed by 2 bases and J by 2 bases, leaving 12 bases between them. CDR3 DNA sequence: TGCGCCAGCAGTCAACCCTGGACAGTGCAAGAGACCCAGTACTTC. Translating it yields CASSQPWTVQETQYF.

CDR3 protein: CASSLVGVAGWETQYF. CDR3 bases: TGTGCCAGCAGCTTGGTTGGAGTGGCGGGTTGGGAGACCCAGTACTTC. The J gene is TRBJ2-5, the V gene TRBV5-6; tentatively, D is TRBD2 (5 bases). There are 16 residues in the CDR3. Germline CDR1 reads SGHDT; CDR2 reads YYEEEE. The V and J ends lost 0 bases and 5 bases respectively, with 17 bases between them. Combining the CDR3 with reference TRBV5-6 and TRBJ2-5 gives the whole variable domain DAGVTQSPTHLIKTRGQQVTLRCSPKSGHDTVSWYQQALGQGPQFIFQYYEEEERQRGNFPDRFSGHQFPNYSSELNVNALLLGDSALYLCASSLVGVAGWETQYFGPGTRLLVL.

The genes are TRBV29-1 and TRBJ2-3, with 7 bases matching TRBD2. The CDR3 runs 14 residues. CDR1 SQVTM and CDR2 ANQGSEA come from the germline V gene. After removal of 7 bases from V and 2 bases from J, the junction contained 9 bases not matched to a gene. The CDR3 here is CSGRVGTNTDTQYF. The CDR3 bases are TGCAGCGGGAGAGTGGGGACTAACACAGATACGCAGTATTTT.

This sequence joins TRBV5-6 and TRBJ2-5, with 12 positions matching TRBD1. TRBJ2-7 explains the end of the DNA better; the J call may be wrong. CDR3 length equals 15 residues. Germline loops: CDR1 SGHDT, CDR2 YYEEEE. CDR3 sequence reads: CASSFGTGGRNEQYF. The CDR3 DNA sequence: TGTGCCAGCAGCTTCGGGACAGGGGGCCGTAACGAGCAGTACTTC.

The J gene is TRBJ2-7, the V gene TRBV11-2; D is unclear. Trimming cost V 4 bases and J 4 bases, with 14 bases left between them. The germline gives CDR1 SGHAT, CDR2 FQNNGV. The CDR3 loop spans 14 amino acids. The CDR3 reads CASSSAGRIYEQYF. The DNA for the CDR3 is TGTGCCAGCAGCTCGGCAGGTAGGATTTACGAGCAGTACTTC.

This clone was counted between two and nine times. The chain is built from TRBV18 and TRBJ2-1, with TRBD2 identical over 9 bases. Germline assignment: CDR1 KGHSH and CDR2 LQKENI. The CDR3 is 16 amino acids. The J segment lost 5 bases and the V segment lost 3 bases, leaving 8 bases of the junction unmatched. The CDR3: CASSPLRTSADNEQFF. The DNA of the CDR3 is TGTGCCAGCTCACCGCTGCGGACTAGCGCCGACAATGAGCAGTTCTTC.

This chain links TRBV28 with TRBJ2-2; D remains unclear. Trimming cost V 3 bases and J 0 bases, with 11 bases left between them. Germline V gene data show CDR1 as MDHEN and CDR2 as SYDVKM. CDR3 size: 16 residues. The CDR3 is CASSLFLSSNTGELFF. The CDR3, as DNA: TGTGCCAGCAGTTTGTTCCTATCGTCGAACACCGGGGAGCTGTTTTTT.

This clone was observed a handful of times. The chain is built from TRBV4-3 and TRBJ2-3; possible D gene TRBD1, 6 bases. Trimming stripped 0 bases from V and 3 bases from J, with 10 bases between. The CDR3 is 15 residues long. The germline V gene encodes CDR1 LGHNA and CDR2 YSLEER. CDR3 protein: CASSQDHRATDTQYF. In nucleotides, the CDR3 is TGCGCCAGCAGCCAAGATCACAGGGCGACAGATACGCAGTATTTT.

The chain combines TRBV10-3 with TRBJ1-1; perhaps TRBD1 as D (5 bases). Germline V gene data show CDR1 as ENHRY and CDR2 as SYGVKD. V was cut by 8 bases and J by 3 bases, with 16 bases left in between. The CDR3 sequence is 14 residues long. The CDR3 protein is CAIRLAGRYTEAFF. The DNA of the CDR3 is TGTGCCATCCGATTGGCAGGGAGGTACACTGAAGCTTTCTTT.

This sequence joins TRBV10-3 and TRBJ2-3, with 11 bases fitting TRBD2. After removal of 11 bases from V and 3 bases from J, the junction contained 4 bases not matched to a gene. Germline lookup yields CDR1 ENHRY and CDR2 SYGVKD. CDR3 size: 13 residues. The CDR3: CAVSGRETDTQYF. The CDR3 DNA sequence: TGTGCCGTTAGCGGGAGGGAAACAGATACGCAGTATTTT.

The chain couples TRBV27 to TRBJ2-7; D is possibly TRBD1 (5 bases). The germline V gene encodes CDR1 MNHEY and CDR2 SMNVEV (reference sequence). The length of the CDR3 is 15 residues. Trimming left V 10 bases short and J 3 bases short, with 22 bases between. The CDR3 DNA sequence: TGTGCCACCTCTATAGCCGCCCGGACAAACTACGAGCAGTACTTC. As protein: CATSIAARTNYEQYF.

V is TRBV4-1 and J is TRBJ2-1; 8 bases match TRBD2. Germline-derived CDR1 and CDR2 are MGHRA and YSYEKL. V dropped 4 bases and J dropped 8; count of bases not matched to a gene: 13. This CDR3 spans 16 amino acids. The CDR3 here is CASSLEGTSGSHEQFF. The CDR3 DNA reads TGCGCCAGCAGCCTCGAAGGAACTAGCGGTTCCCATGAGCAGTTCTTC.

This chain links TRBV6-4 with TRBJ2-6; 9 positions agree with TRBD1. The junction had 8 bases not matched to a gene; V was cut back by 6 bases and J by 2 bases. The V gene's germline CDR1 is MRHNA and CDR2 SNTAGT. CDR3 size: 17 residues. The CDR3: CASSPGTGLAGANVLTF. The CDR3 bases are TGTGCCAGCAGCCCCGGGACAGGGTTGGCTGGGGCCAACGTCCTGACTTTC.

This clone has only a few counts. CDR3 bases: TGTGCCAGCAGTGAAGGGGGGGGGACAGGGCGGGTCACTGAAGCTTTCTTT. Its translation: CASSEGGGTGRVTEAFF. The chain employs TRBV2 and TRBJ1-1, with 9 bases fitting TRBD1. Germline-derived CDR1 and CDR2 are SNHLY and FYNNEI. CDR3 size: 17 residues. Trimming cost V 1 base and J 4 bases; bases outside gene matches: 10.

The chain links TRBV10-3 to TRBJ1-5; D unresolved. The CDR3 is 13 residues long. V was shortened by 7 bases and J by 4 bases, with 11 bases between the two germline ends. In germline, CDR1 is ENHRY, CDR2 SYGVKD. The CDR3 DNA reads as TGTGCCATCACCGGAGACCAAAATCAGCCCCAGCATTTT. It yields the protein CAITGDQNQPQHF.

The chain has TRBV28 and TRBJ2-1, with D maybe TRBD2 (6 bases). Deletions cut 0 bases from V and 5 bases from J, with 11 bases between. Germline V gives CDR1 MDHEN, CDR2 SYDVKM. The CDR3 has 15 amino acids. CDR3 sequence: CASSLWGGVNNEQFF. Written as DNA, the CDR3 is TGTGCCAGCAGTTTATGGGGGGGAGTCAACAATGAGCAGTTCTTC.

CDR3 region: CASSPDSSGANVLTF. CDR3 in DNA: TGTGCCAGCAGCCCCGATAGCTCTGGGGCCAACGTCCTGACTTTC. This chain joins TRBV11-3 and TRBJ2-6; no reliable D call. CDR1 is SGHNT and CDR2 is YENEEA in the germline V gene. This CDR3 region has 15 residues. V was cut by 5 bases and J by 0 bases, with 8 bases left in between.

The genes are TRBV19 and TRBJ2-5, with no clear D. Per germline, CDR1 LNHDA and CDR2 SQIVND (reference sequence). The V end was cut by 4 bases, the J end by 0 bases, with 6 bases between. The CDR3 extends over 13 amino acids. The CDR3 loop is CASSSRNQETQYF. In nucleotides, the CDR3 is TGTGCCAGTAGTAGCAGAAACCAAGAGACCCAGTACTTC.

The chain links TRBV5-1 to TRBJ2-7; D possibly corresponds to TRBD2 (6 bases). Between the trimmed V and J ends, which lost 1 base and 4 bases, there was a span of 9 bases. This CDR3 has 13 residues. The germline V gene encodes CDR1 SGHRS and CDR2 YFSETQ. This CDR3 reads CASSLRAGYEQYF. The CDR3 DNA follows: TGCGCCAGCAGCTTGCGGGCGGGGTACGAGCAGTACTTC.

A remark on this clone: Other DNA sequences in this sample translate to the same CDR3. J is TRBJ2-3 and V is TRBV9, with 9 bases lining up with TRBD2. CDR3 length: 15 residues. V lost 0 bases and J lost 2; bases outside the gene matches: 1. In germline, CDR1 is SGDLS, CDR2 YYNGEE. The CDR3 nucleotides read TGTGCCAGCAGCGTAGGACTAGCGGTCACAGATACGCAGTATTTT. Its translation: CASSVGLAVTDTQYF.

The gene calls are TRBV10-3 and TRBJ1-2; maybe TRBD1 (5 bases). Trimming stripped 5 bases from V and 7 bases from J, with 17 bases between. Germline loops: CDR1 ENHRY, CDR2 SYGVKD. This CDR3 has 14 amino acids. The CDR3: CAISRGLQASGYTF. In nucleotides, the CDR3 is TGTGCCATCAGTCGGGGACTACAGGCTAGTGGCTACACCTTC.

The chain uses TRBV4-1 and TRBJ1-5; a possible D gene is TRBD1 (5 bases). This CDR3 contains 19 residues. In germline, CDR1 is MGHRA, CDR2 YSYEKL. Trimming removed 0 bases at V and 0 bases at J, with 18 bases between. As DNA, the CDR3 is TGCGCCAGCAGCCAAGAAATGTCGTGGGGGGGTGTTAGCAATCAGCCCCAGCATTTT. Amino acids: CASSQEMSWGGVSNQPQHF.

The table lists this clone with a count of one. The chain has TRBV19 and TRBJ1-5; a possible D gene is TRBD1 (6 bases). This CDR3 spans 13 amino acids. Germline V gives CDR1 LNHDA, CDR2 SQIVND (reference sequence). V lost 8 bases to trimming and J lost 5 bases, with 13 bases between them. The CDR3 nucleotides are TGTGCCAGTGCCAGGGGAATTTATCAGCCCCAGCATTTT. It is translated as CASARGIYQPQHF.

A few counts support this clone. This chain joins TRBV5-4 and TRBJ1-2; D gene ambiguous. Trimming left V 2 bases short and J 4 bases short, with 15 bases between. The germline V gene encodes CDR1 SGHNT and CDR2 YYREEE (reference sequence). The CDR3 runs to 15 residues. CDR3 sequence reads: CASSLRAGNTYGYTF. The CDR3 bases are TGTGCCAGCAGCTTAAGGGCGGGAAACACCTATGGCTACACCTTC.

The CDR3 protein is CASSPPGDEQFF. The CDR3 coding sequence is TGTGCCAGTAGTCCCCCAGGCGATGAGCAGTTCTTC. The chain is built from TRBV19 and TRBJ2-1; D gene uncertain. There are 12 residues in the CDR3. Germline V gene sequence: CDR1 LNHDA, CDR2 SQIVND (reference sequence). The V end lost 5 bases, the J end lost 8 bases, and 10 bases lay between the germline ends. The full variable domain, its missing parts supplied by reference TRBV19 and TRBJ2-1, is DGGITQSPKYLFRKEGQNVTLSCEQNLNHDAMYWYRQDPGQGLRLIYYSQIVNDFQKGDIAEGYSVSREKKESFPLTVTSAQKNPTAFYLCASSPPGDEQFFGPGTRLTVL.